A single sample is the source of the 30 T cell receptor beta chains below, sequenced in a study of blood T cell repertoires in COVID-19 (dated by TCRdb to about 2020). The receptor library was made with the immunoSEQ multiplex PCR assay. As stored in TCRdb, this immuneACCESS dataset retains in-frame rearrangements with V and J assigned. A fraction of the clones does not appear; measured against another copy, unresolved V genes explain less than half of the discrepancy, and the remainder lacks a known reason. Recorded for this sample are around 130,000 clones; approximately 85% of them occurred a single time. The top ten clonotypes cover 4.3% of the sample. Sample: peripheral blood. Every receptor here comes from a human donor in a cohort sampled during active COVID-19.

The chain employs TRBV6-2 or TRBV6-3 and TRBJ1-2; 12 bases match TRBD1. The germline V gene has CDR1 MNHEY and CDR2 SVGEGT. V dropped 6 bases and J dropped 7; count of bases not matched to a gene: 18. The CDR3 covers 18 residues. In nucleotides, the CDR3 is TGTGCCAGCAGCCTAAACCCCCGGGACAGGGGGCTTAATCGTGGCTACACCTTC. Translated, it gives CASSLNPRDRGLNRGYTF.

The V and J genes are TRBV7-6 and TRBJ2-7; weak D call: TRBD1 (7 bases). Between the trimmed V and J ends, which lost 1 base and 3 bases, there was a span of 19 bases. The length of the CDR3 is 17 residues. Per the germline V gene, CDR1 is SGHVS and CDR2 is FNYEAQ. CDR3: CASSLEGGRTGGYEQYF. The CDR3 DNA is TGTGCCAGCAGCTTAGAGGGGGGCCGGACAGGCGGCTACGAGCAGTACTTC.

This clone was counted only a few times. This chain connects TRBV7-6 to TRBJ1-1, with 7 bases fitting TRBD1. The V and J ends lost 4 bases and 0 bases, in that order; junction bases with no gene match: 5. Germline CDR1 and CDR2: SGHVS and FNYEAQ. The CDR3 length is 15 residues. The CDR3 loop is CASSSGQTMNTEAFF. CDR3 sequence (DNA): TGTGCCAGCAGCTCGGGACAGACCATGAACACTGAAGCTTTCTTT. Full variable domain (rest looked up from reference TRBV7-6 and TRBJ1-1): GAGVSQSPRYKVTKRGQDVALRCDPISGHVSLYWYRQALGQGPEFLTYFNYEAQQDKSGLPNDRFSAERPEGSISTLTIQRTEQRDSAMYRCASSSGQTMNTEAFFGQGTRLTVV.

The chain employs TRBV19 and TRBJ2-3, with 7 bases fitting TRBD2. The germline V gene encodes CDR1 LNHDA and CDR2 SQIVND (reference sequence). There are 15 residues in the CDR3. V gave up 6 bases and J gave up 1 base; unmatched junction bases: 7. The CDR3 is CASRPLAEGTDTQYF. DNA for the CDR3: TGTGCCAGTAGGCCGCTAGCGGAGGGCACAGATACGCAGTATTTT.

This chain links TRBV2 with TRBJ2-5, with D perhaps TRBD2 (6 bases). V gave up 8 bases and J gave up 0 bases, with 22 bases separating them. The CDR3 contains 17 residues. CDR1 SNHLY and CDR2 FYNNEI come from the germline V gene. CDR3 region: CASRHPVGEDDQETQYF. The CDR3 region has the DNA TGTGCCAGCCGACACCCAGTAGGGGAGGATGACCAAGAGACCCAGTACTTC.

V gene TRBV6-4 combines with J gene TRBJ1-6; D ambiguous. Trimming cost V 2 bases and J 9 bases, with 8 bases left between them. This CDR3 has 13 residues. The germline CDR1 and CDR2 sequences are MRHNA and SNTAGT. The DNA of the CDR3 is TGTGCCAGCAGTGACAGGGAGGGTTCACCCCTCCACTTT. The encoded protein is CASSDREGSPLHF.

V usage is TRBV27 and J usage is TRBJ2-2; 12 bases align to TRBD2. Germline V CDR1 and CDR2: MNHEY, SMNVEV (reference sequence). V dropped 6 bases and J dropped 4; count of bases not matched to a gene: 6. The CDR3 covers 16 residues. CDR3 sequence: CASRASGGVPTGELFF. In nucleotides, the CDR3 is TGTGCCAGCAGAGCTAGCGGGGGGGTCCCCACCGGGGAGCTGTTTTTT.

This chain connects TRBV28 to TRBJ2-7; 10 bases are a match to TRBD2. This CDR3 spans 15 amino acids. Per germline, CDR1 MDHEN and CDR2 SYDVKM. V shed 10 bases and J 7 bases; nucleotides not matched to a gene: 16. CDR3 bases: TGTGCCACCGCAAACGATAGCGGGAGGTCGAGGGAGCAGTACGTC. It specifies CATANDSGRSREQYV.

The gene calls are TRBV5-1 and TRBJ1-5; D gene unclear. The V gene's germline CDR1 is SGHRS and CDR2 YFSETQ. The V and J ends lost 1 base and 6 bases respectively, with 8 bases between them. The CDR3 contains 13 residues. CDR3 protein: CASSLTGGQPQHF. The CDR3 DNA reads as TGCGCCAGCAGCTTGACGGGTGGTCAGCCCCAGCATTTT.

The chain recombines TRBV13 with TRBJ2-2; 9 bases are shared with TRBD2. This CDR3 comprises 19 residues. The germline gives CDR1 PRHDT, CDR2 FYEKMQ (reference sequence). V lost 8 bases, J lost 3 bases, and 19 bases stayed unmatched. The CDR3 spells CASLNGGSGGPVDTGELFF. In nucleotides, the CDR3 is TGTGCCAGCCTCAATGGAGGTAGCGGGGGCCCAGTGGACACCGGGGAGCTGTTTTTT.

The chain has TRBV18 and TRBJ2-3; 11 nucleotides align to TRBD2. Germline V gives CDR1 KGHSH, CDR2 LQKENI. Trimming at V came to 6 bases and at J to 4 bases, leaving 12 bases not matched to a gene. The CDR3 consists of 17 residues. Here the CDR3 reads CASSVSTSGKHSDTQYF. The CDR3 DNA reads as TGTGCCAGCTCGGTATCGACTAGCGGGAAGCATTCAGATACGCAGTATTTT.

The CDR3 coding sequence is TGTGCCAGCAGCTTGACAGATGGGAACACTGAAGCTTTCTTT. Translating it yields CASSLTDGNTEAFF. The rearrangement links TRBV5-6 to TRBJ1-1, with D unresolved. CDR3 length: 14 residues. The germline CDR1 and CDR2 sequences are SGHDT and YYEEEE. The ends were cut back, 1 base at V and 1 base at J, with 8 bases in the middle.

The gene calls are TRBV5-4 and TRBJ1-2; D not resolved. Germline CDR1 is SGHNT and CDR2 is YYREEE (reference sequence). This CDR3 region has 14 residues. Trimming shortened V by 0 bases and J by 4 bases, and 10 bases separated the two germline ends. In DNA form, the CDR3 reads TGTGCCAGCAGCTTGGCGCAGCGGGGCTATGGCTACACCTTC. As protein: CASSLAQRGYGYTF.

The rearrangement uses TRBV11-2 and TRBJ2-1; D unresolved. This CDR3 has 15 amino acids. The V gene lost 0 bases and the J gene lost 3 bases, with 9 bases spanning the gap. Germline V gene data show CDR1 as SGHAT and CDR2 as FQNNGV. DNA of the CDR3: TGTGCCAGCAGCTTAGATCTCCAGGTCTACAATGAGCAGTTCTTC. Its translation is CASSLDLQVYNEQFF.

The chain recombines TRBV5-4 with TRBJ2-7, with 14 bases aligning to TRBD2. Germline V gene data show CDR1 as SGHNT and CDR2 as YYREEE (reference sequence). The CDR3 contains 17 residues. The ends lost 3 bases at V and 7 bases at J; junction bases unmatched: 12. The CDR3 region has the DNA TGTGCCAGCAGCTCCGGACTAGCGGGGGGTTCTCCCCGGGAGCAGTACTTC. This sequence encodes CASSSGLAGGSPREQYF.

This clone was seen only a few times. The J gene is TRBJ1-2, the V gene TRBV5-1; D possibly corresponds to TRBD1 (6 bases). Germline CDR1 reads SGHRS; CDR2 reads YFSETQ. The CDR3 covers 14 residues. V lost 0 bases and J 8 bases, leaving 14 bases between the germline ends. CDR3 in amino acids: CASSLARRGGGYTF. The CDR3 bases are TGCGCCAGCAGCTTGGCCAGGAGGGGGGGCGGCTACACCTTC. Supplemented by reference TRBV5-1 and TRBJ1-2, the full variable domain reads KAGVTQTPRYLIKTRGQQVTLSCSPISGHRSVSWYQQTPGQGLQFLFEYFSETQRNKGNFPGRFSGRQFSNSRSEMNVSTLELGDSALYLCASSLARRGGGYTFGSGTRLTVV.

The V call is TRBV18, the J call TRBJ2-5; TRBD2 might be the D (6 bases). The germline V gene has CDR1 KGHSH and CDR2 LQKENI. This CDR3 contains 15 residues. V was trimmed by 3 bases and J by 1 base, leaving 12 bases between them. The CDR3 is CASSPLVGGQETQYF. The CDR3 region has the DNA TGTGCCAGCTCACCTCTAGTGGGAGGCCAAGAGACCCAGTACTTC.

This clone was observed a single time. J is TRBJ1-2 and V is TRBV19; 7 nucleotides agree with TRBD1. This CDR3 is built from 17 residues. Germline V gene data show CDR1 as LNHDA and CDR2 as SQIVND (reference sequence). V shed 4 bases and J 7 bases; nucleotides not matched to a gene: 18. CDR3 region: CASSKGQSPTNAAGYTF. CDR3 nucleotides: TGTGCCAGTAGTAAGGGACAGAGCCCCACTAACGCGGCTGGCTACACCTTC.

The chain combines TRBV5-4 with TRBJ1-1, with no clear D. V was clipped by 0 bases and J by 1 base, with 7 bases between them. This CDR3 spans 14 amino acids. Looked up from germline, CDR1 is SGHNT and CDR2 is YYREEE (reference sequence). The chain's CDR3 is CASSLGASNTEAFF. CDR3 in DNA: TGTGCCAGCAGCTTGGGCGCCTCGAACACTGAAGCTTTCTTT.

The V gene is TRBV7-9, the J gene TRBJ1-6; 7 bases map to TRBD1. V shed 6 bases and J 6 bases; nucleotides not matched to a gene: 8. There are 15 residues in the CDR3. In germline, CDR1 is SEHNR, CDR2 FQNEAQ (reference sequence). The CDR3 bases are TGTGCCAGCAGTTTGGGGACAGCCTTTAATTCACCCCTCCACTTT. Translating gives CASSLGTAFNSPLHF.

V and J are TRBV30 and TRBJ2-5; TRBD2 aligns across 7 bases. J lost 7 bases, V lost 3 bases, and 5 bases had no gene match. This CDR3 is built from 12 residues. The germline V gene encodes CDR1 GTSNPN and CDR2 SVGIG (reference sequence). The CDR3 bases are TGTGCCTGGAGAGGCGGGGAGGGGACCCAGTACTTC. As protein: CAWRGGEGTQYF.

The chain links TRBV7-2 to TRBJ2-3; 7 nucleotides match TRBD1. The CDR3 has 16 residues. CDR1 is SGHTA, CDR2 FQGNSA, per germline. After removal of 2 bases from V and 3 bases from J, the junction contained 8 bases not matched to a gene. Here the CDR3 reads CASSLTGQTETDTQYF. CDR3 sequence (DNA): TGTGCCAGCAGCTTAACGGGACAGACAGAAACAGATACGCAGTATTTT.

The V and J genes are TRBV6-6 and TRBJ2-2; D is uncertain. V shed 6 bases and J shed 7 bases, with 9 bases lying between them. Germline assignment: CDR1 MNHNY and CDR2 SVGAGI (reference sequence). The CDR3 is 12 residues long. The CDR3 region is CASSLRFGELFF. CDR3 bases: TGTGCCAGCAGCCTACGATTCGGGGAGCTGTTTTTT.

V and J are TRBV7-9 and TRBJ2-2; D possibly corresponds to TRBD1 (5 bases). The CDR3 covers 13 residues. The germline CDR1 and CDR2 sequences are SEHNR and FQNEAQ (reference sequence). Trimming removed 5 bases at V and 6 bases at J, with 10 bases between. Here the CDR3 DNA reads TGTGCCAGCAGCCGACAGCTCCCCGGGGAGCTGTTTTTT. The encoded protein is CASSRQLPGELFF.

V usage is TRBV6-5 and J usage is TRBJ1-1; D remains unclear. There are 10 residues in the CDR3. Per germline, CDR1 MNHEY and CDR2 SVGAGI. Trimming left V 6 bases short and J 6 bases short, with 5 bases between. The CDR3, as DNA: TGTGCCAGCAGAGAGGCTGAAGCTTTCTTT. It encodes CASREAEAFF.

About this clone itself: An end of the junction does not agree with germline; a read error may underlie this. The J gene is TRBJ1-3, the V gene TRBV7-6; D remains ambiguous. CDR3 size: 16 residues. Germline loops: CDR1 SGHVS, CDR2 FNYEAQ. The CDR3 loop reads CASSLAVANSGNTIYF. The CDR3, as DNA: TGTGCCAGCAGCCTAGCGGTAGCGAACTCTGGAAACACCATATATTTT. Using reference TRBV7-6 and TRBJ1-3 for the parts outside the CDR3, the full variable domain is GAGVSQSPRYKVTKRGQDVALRCDPISGHVSLYWYRQALGQGPEFLTYFNYEAQQDKSGLPNDRFSAERPEGSISTLTIQRTEQRDSAMYRCASSLAVANSGNTIYFGEGSWLTVV.

CDR3 bases: TGTGCCTGGAGGCGAATAGTTGACTACGAGCAGTACTTC. Its translation: CAWRRIVDYEQYF. This chain joins TRBV30 and TRBJ2-7; D uncertain. Deletions cut 3 bases from V and 3 bases from J, with 12 bases between. CDR3 length: 13 residues. In germline, CDR1 is GTSNPN, CDR2 SVGIG (reference sequence). Together with reference TRBV30 and TRBJ2-7, the CDR3 gives the full variable domain: SQTIHQWPATLVQPVGSPLSLECTVEGTSNPNLYWYRQAAGRGLQLLFYSVGIGQISSEVPQNLSASRPQDRQFILSSKKLLLSDSGFYLCAWRRIVDYEQYFGPGTRLTVT.

The chain uses TRBV12-3 or TRBV12-4 and TRBJ2-5; possible D gene TRBD2, 6 bases. Deletions cut 8 bases from V and 1 base from J, with 11 bases between. There are 13 residues in the CDR3. This chain's CDR3 is CASGGKPQETQYF. The CDR3 coding sequence is TGTGCCAGCGGCGGGAAACCCCAAGAGACCCAGTACTTC.

The CDR3: CASSSGTVGPYTF. Here the CDR3 DNA reads TGTGCCAGCAGCTCAGGGACAGTGGGTCCCTACACCTTC. This chain links TRBV7-9 with TRBJ1-2, with 7 nucleotides matching TRBD1. Trimming removed 4 bases from V and 10 bases from J; junction bases left unmatched: 9. This CDR3 has 13 residues. Germline assignment: CDR1 SEHNR and CDR2 FQNEAQ (reference sequence).

V usage is TRBV27 and J usage is TRBJ2-2, with 10 bases fitting TRBD2. CDR1 is MNHEY, CDR2 SMNVEV, per germline (reference sequence). The V segment lost 6 bases and the J segment 4 bases; nucleotides outside the gene matches: 14. The CDR3 runs to 18 residues. CDR3 coding DNA: TGTGCCAGCAGGCAGATAGCGGGAGGCCCACTTGGCACCGGGGAGCTGTTTTTT. Its translation: CASRQIAGGPLGTGELFF.